These 9 T cell receptor beta chains came from one sample sequenced in a study of CD8+CD57+ T cells in acquired aplastic anemia. Genomic DNA acted as the template from which TCR beta VDJ combination and CDR3 sequence profiling were carried out. TCRdb re-derived calls from the reads in MiXCR, one entry per CDR3 protein. The sample has 400,000 to 450,000 distinct CDR3 sequences; around 72% are singletons. Material for sequencing was sorted CD4+, CD8+, or CD8+CD57+ T cells (not recorded which) from PBMCs. The receptors originated from a human donor in good health, serving as a control.

The rearrangement links TRBV12-5 to TRBJ1-1, with a possible D match to TRBD1 (6 bases). CDR1 and CDR2 from the germline V gene are LGHNT and FRNRAP. The CDR3 contains 17 residues. DNA of the CDR3: TGTGCCAGCAGCTTAGGATGGGGGGCGAGGGCGTCTCCTGAAGCTTTCTTT. As protein: CASSLGWGARASPEAFF.

J is TRBJ1-2 and V is TRBV24-1; 11 positions agree with TRBD1. CDR3 length: 13 amino acids. After removal of 9 bases from V and 8 bases from J, the junction contained 7 bases not matched to a gene. Per the germline V gene, CDR1 is KGHDR and CDR2 is SFDVKD. CDR3 loop: CATGDRGSEGYTF. The CDR3 nucleotides read TGTGCCACCGGGGACAGGGGGTCTGAAGGCTACACCTTC.

As to this clonotype: Its ends do not fully match the called genes, so a read error is possible. This chain links TRBV7-2 with TRBJ2-5, with D unclear. This CDR3 spans 14 amino acids. Germline V gene sequence: CDR1 SGHTA, CDR2 FQGNSA. CDR3 bases: TGTGCCAGCAGCCCGGTTCGGTGGCAAGAGACCGAGTACTTC. It encodes CASSPVRWQETEYF.

The chain carries TRBV6-6 and TRBJ2-5; unclear D gene. Trimming stripped 0 bases from V and 2 bases from J, with 4 bases between. Germline V gene sequence: CDR1 MNHNY, CDR2 SVGAGI (reference sequence). The CDR3 is 13 residues long. CDR3 sequence reads: CASSYSRQETQYF. DNA of the CDR3: TGTGCCAGCAGTTACTCAAGACAAGAGACCCAGTACTTC.

This clonotype was observed a few times. A single base separates this from a much larger clone, so it may be a read error. V gene TRBV5-1 combines with J gene TRBJ1-2; weak D call: TRBD1 (6 bases). The CDR3 extends over 13 amino acids. In germline, CDR1 is SGHRS, CDR2 YFSETQ. CDR3 region: CTSSPDRTYGYTF. For the CDR3, the DNA is TGCACCAGCAGCCCAGACAGGACTTATGGCTACACCTTC.

The gene calls are TRBV20-1 and TRBJ2-7; weak D call: TRBD2 (6 bases). V was clipped by 3 bases and J by 2 bases, with 11 bases between them. The CDR3 extends over 13 amino acids. CDR1 is DFQATT and CDR2 is SNEGSKA in the germline V gene (reference sequence). The CDR3 coding sequence is TGCAGTGCTAGTGAAGCGGGCCCCTACGAGCAGTACTTC. This translates into CSASEAGPYEQYF.

A few counts support this clonotype. The rearrangement uses TRBV10-3 and TRBJ2-1; 8 bases are shared with TRBD2. Germline V CDR1 and CDR2: ENHRY, SYGVKD. V shed 6 bases and J 5 bases; nucleotides not matched to a gene: 3. There are 13 residues in the CDR3. The CDR3 sequence is CAIRTSENNEQFF. CDR3 DNA sequence: TGTGCCATCAGGACTAGCGAAAACAATGAGCAGTTCTTC.

This chain links TRBV11-1 with TRBJ1-4; no firm D call. The CDR3 is 14 residues long. V shed 5 bases and J shed 7 bases, with 14 bases lying between them. Germline-derived CDR1 and CDR2 are SGHAT and FQDESV (reference sequence). As DNA, the CDR3 is TGTGCCAGCAGCCTGCGCCGGGGAAGTGAAAAACTGTTTTTT. Translation gives CASSLRRGSEKLFF.

The V call is TRBV29-1, the J call TRBJ2-7, with D possibly TRBD2 on 6 matching bases. V lost 8 bases and J lost 5, with 13 bases in between. The length of the CDR3 is 11 residues. Germline V lookup: CDR1 SQVTM, CDR2 ANQGSEA. The CDR3 reads CSLRDFDEQYF. The CDR3 DNA reads as TGCAGCCTCCGGGACTTCGACGAGCAGTACTTC.